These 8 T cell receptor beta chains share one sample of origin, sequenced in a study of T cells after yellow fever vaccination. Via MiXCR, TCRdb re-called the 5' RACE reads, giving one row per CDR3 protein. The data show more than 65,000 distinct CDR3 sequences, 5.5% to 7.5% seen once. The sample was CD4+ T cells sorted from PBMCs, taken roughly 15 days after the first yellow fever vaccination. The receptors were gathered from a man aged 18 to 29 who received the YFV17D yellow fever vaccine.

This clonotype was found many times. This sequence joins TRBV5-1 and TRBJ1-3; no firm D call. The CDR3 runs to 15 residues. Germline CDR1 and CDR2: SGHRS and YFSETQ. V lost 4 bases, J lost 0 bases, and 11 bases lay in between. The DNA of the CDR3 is TGCGCCAGCAGCCTCCTCGAAAACTCTGGAAACACCATATATTTT. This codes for CASSLLENSGNTIYF. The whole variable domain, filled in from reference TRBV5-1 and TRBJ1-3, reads KAGVTQTPRYLIKTRGQQVTLSCSPISGHRSVSWYQQTPGQGLQFLFEYFSETQRNKGNFPGRFSGRQFSNSRSEMNVSTLELGDSALYLCASSLLENSGNTIYFGEGSWLTVV.

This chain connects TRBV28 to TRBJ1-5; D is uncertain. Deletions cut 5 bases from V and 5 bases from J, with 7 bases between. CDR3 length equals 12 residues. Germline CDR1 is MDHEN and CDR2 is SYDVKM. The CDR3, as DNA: TGTGCCAGCAGTGCCCCGGATCAGCCCCAGCATTTT. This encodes CASSAPDQPQHF.

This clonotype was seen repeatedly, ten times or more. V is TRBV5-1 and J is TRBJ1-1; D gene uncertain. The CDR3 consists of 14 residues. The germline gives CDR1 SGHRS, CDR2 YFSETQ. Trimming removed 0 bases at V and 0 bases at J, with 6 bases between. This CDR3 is CASSLASMNTEAFF. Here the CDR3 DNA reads TGCGCCAGCAGCTTGGCCAGCATGAACACTGAAGCTTTCTTT.

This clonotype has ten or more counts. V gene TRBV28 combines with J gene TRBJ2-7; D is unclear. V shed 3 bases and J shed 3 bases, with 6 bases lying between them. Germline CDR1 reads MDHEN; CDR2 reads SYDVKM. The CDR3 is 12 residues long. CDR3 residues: CASSFKGYEQYV. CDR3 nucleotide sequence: TGTGCCAGCAGTTTTAAGGGCTACGAGCAGTACGTC.

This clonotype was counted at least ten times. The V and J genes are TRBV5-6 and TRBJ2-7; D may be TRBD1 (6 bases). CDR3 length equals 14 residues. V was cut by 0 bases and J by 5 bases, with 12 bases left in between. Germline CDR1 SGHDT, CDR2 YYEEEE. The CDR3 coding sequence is TGTGCCAGCAGCTTGGTCCAGGGGAGCCACGAGCAGTACTTC. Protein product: CASSLVQGSHEQYF. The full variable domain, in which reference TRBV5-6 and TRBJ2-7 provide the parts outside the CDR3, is DAGVTQSPTHLIKTRGQQVTLRCSPKSGHDTVSWYQQALGQGPQFIFQYYEEEERQRGNFPDRFSGHQFPNYSSELNVNALLLGDSALYLCASSLVQGSHEQYFGPGTRLTVT.

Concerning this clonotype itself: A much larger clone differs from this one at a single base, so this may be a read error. The CDR3, as DNA: TGTGCCAGCAGAATACTAGGCGGCTACAAGCAGTACTTC. Residues: CASRILGGYKQYF. V and J are TRBV6-2 or TRBV6-3 and TRBJ2-7; maybe TRBD2 (5 bases). The CDR3 sequence is 13 residues long. Germline V gene sequence: CDR1 MNHEY, CDR2 SVGEGT.

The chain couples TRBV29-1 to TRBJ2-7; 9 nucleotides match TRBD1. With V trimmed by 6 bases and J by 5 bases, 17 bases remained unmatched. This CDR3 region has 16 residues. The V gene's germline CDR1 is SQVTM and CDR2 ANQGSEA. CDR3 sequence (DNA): TGCAGCGTCCAGACAGGGGGAACGTATCCCAGTGACGAGCAGTACTTC. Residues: CSVQTGGTYPSDEQYF.

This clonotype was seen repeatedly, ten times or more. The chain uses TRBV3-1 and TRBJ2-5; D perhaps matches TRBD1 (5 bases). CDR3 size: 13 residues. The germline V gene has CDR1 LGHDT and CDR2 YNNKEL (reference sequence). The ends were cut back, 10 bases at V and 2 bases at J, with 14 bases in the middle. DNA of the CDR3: TGTGCCACCTCCGGGCCAGGGCAAGAGACCCAGTACTTC. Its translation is CATSGPGQETQYF.